The 23 T cell receptor beta chains in this list originate from one sample, sequenced in a study of T cells in severe cutaneous drug reactions. Carbamazepine had induced Stevens-Johnson syndrome or toxic epidermal necrolysis in the sequenced donors. The iRepertoire multiplex PCR system with TCR subtype-specific primers built both bulk and single-cell libraries. One entry per CDR3 protein, without DNA, is what TCRdb gives after re-calling the multiplex PCR reads. The data show 20,000 to 25,000 distinct CDR3 sequences, and the top ten clones hold approximately 7.5%. The sequenced material came from PBMCs. The receptors here all came from a human donor with toxic epidermal necrolysis, a severe cutaneous drug reaction.

V is TRBV19 and J is TRBJ2-3; TCRdb gives TRBD2 as the D gene, but with no DNA this cannot be confirmed. The V gene's germline CDR1 is LNHDA and CDR2 SQIVND (reference sequence). This CDR3 spans 14 amino acids. This chain's CDR3 is CASSTGLGTDTQYF.

The chain joins TRBV12-3 or TRBV12-4 to TRBJ1-1. There are 15 residues in the CDR3. CDR3 amino acids: CASSPPVGLDTEAFF.

This chain links TRBV27 with TRBJ2-3. Germline V CDR1 and CDR2: MNHEY, SMNVEV (reference sequence). This CDR3 contains 16 residues. CDR3 region: CASSSPRTSSTDTQYF.

The rearrangement links TRBV12-3 or TRBV12-4 to TRBJ1-2; without DNA, the TCRdb call of TRBD1 cannot be checked. CDR3 length equals 14 residues. The CDR3 loop reads CASSFKGHGYGYTF.

The chain combines TRBV7-6 with TRBJ2-7; the D call of TRBD2 rests on TCRdb alone, since no DNA is present to check it. Germline CDR1 SGHVS, CDR2 FNYEAQ. The CDR3 contains 15 residues. CDR3 sequence: CASSHNAGGLNEQYF.

The J gene is TRBJ1-3, the V gene TRBV4-3. Germline loops: CDR1 LGHNA, CDR2 YSLEER. The CDR3 contains 15 residues. The CDR3 loop reads CASSPSGGPEDTIYF.

The chain employs TRBV20-1 and TRBJ2-1; TCRdb names TRBD2, which stays unverified in the absence of DNA. This CDR3 contains 15 residues. The germline gives CDR1 DFQATT, CDR2 SNEGSKA (reference sequence). The chain's CDR3 is CSARMAGVKINEQFF.

The chain combines TRBV27 with TRBJ1-1; as DNA is missing, the TRBD1 call by TCRdb cannot be tested. Germline CDR1 is MNHEY and CDR2 is SMNVEV (reference sequence). This CDR3 contains 14 residues. CDR3 protein: CASSLRGASTEAFF.

This chain joins TRBV29-1 and TRBJ1-1. Germline lookup yields CDR1 SQVTM and CDR2 ANQGSEA. CDR3 length: 12 residues. CDR3 amino acids: CSALQTYTEAFF.

This rearrangement joins TRBV3-1 to TRBJ2-3; the TRBD2 assignment by TCRdb is unverifiable without DNA. The CDR3 runs 17 residues. Germline V gene sequence: CDR1 LGHDT, CDR2 YNNKEL (reference sequence). CDR3 amino acids: CASSQPFSGSDADTQYF.

The J gene is TRBJ2-1, the V gene TRBV2; TCRdb picks TRBD2, but there is no DNA to check that call. Germline V gene data show CDR1 as SNHLY and CDR2 as FYNNEI. The CDR3 totals 14 residues. The CDR3 here is CASEREGSYNEQFF.

This chain uses TRBV28 with TRBJ2-1. CDR3 length: 15 residues. Per germline, CDR1 MDHEN and CDR2 SYDVKM. The chain's CDR3 is CASSFAGVYYNEQFF.

The chain joins TRBV28 to TRBJ2-7. This CDR3 is built from 12 residues. Per the germline V gene, CDR1 is MDHEN and CDR2 is SYDVKM. The CDR3 region is CASRARAYEQYF.

CDR3 residues: CSVEQGIYGYTF. The chain has TRBV29-1 and TRBJ1-2; TCRdb returns TRBD1, unconfirmable since there is no DNA. CDR3 length: 12 residues. The germline gives CDR1 SQVTM, CDR2 ANQGSEA.

The chain couples TRBV2 to TRBJ2-7; TCRdb returns TRBD1, unconfirmable since there is no DNA. This CDR3 spans 15 amino acids. Per germline, CDR1 SNHLY and CDR2 FYNNEI. The CDR3 loop is CASSGTGADLYEQYF.

V gene TRBV5-5 combines with J gene TRBJ2-1; TCRdb lists TRBD2, though no DNA is available to test this call. CDR1 and CDR2 from the germline V gene are SGHKS and YYEKEE (reference sequence). The CDR3 is 15 residues long. The chain's CDR3 is CASSLFRRVGNEQFF.

This chain links TRBV7-3 with TRBJ1-1; TCRdb reports TRBD1, a call that lacks DNA to check it against. This CDR3 has 13 amino acids. CDR1 and CDR2 (germline): SGHTA, FQGTGA. CDR3 region: CASSFMGGTEAFF. Complete variable domain (other parts from reference TRBV7-3 and TRBJ1-1): GAGVSQTPSNKVTEKGKYVELRCDPISGHTALYWYRQSLGQGPEFLIYFQGTGAADDSGLPNDRFFAVRPEGSVSTLKIQRTERGDSAVYLCASSFMGGTEAFFGQGTRLTVV.

This rearrangement joins TRBV4-1 to TRBJ1-5. The CDR3 length is 13 residues. Germline assignment: CDR1 MGHRA and CDR2 YSYEKL. The CDR3 here is CASSSGATQPQHF.

CDR3 sequence: CASSTQTSGRPEPPYEQYF. J is TRBJ2-7 and V is TRBV11-1; TCRdb gives TRBD2 as the D gene, but with no DNA this cannot be confirmed. Germline values: CDR1 SGHAT, CDR2 FQDESV (reference sequence). CDR3 length: 19 residues.

The chain has TRBV4-1 and TRBJ2-3. Germline V CDR1 and CDR2: MGHRA, YSYEKL. The CDR3 runs to 16 residues. The CDR3 reads CASSLGIVLITDTQYF.

This chain uses TRBV29-1 with TRBJ2-7; absent DNA, TCRdb's TRBD1 call cannot be checked. Germline CDR1 is SQVTM and CDR2 is ANQGSEA. This CDR3 is built from 11 residues. The chain's CDR3 is CSVETRQGTDF.

The V and J genes are TRBV12-3 or TRBV12-4 and TRBJ2-7. CDR3 length: 13 amino acids. The CDR3 spells CASSLGRVHEQYF.

The chain couples TRBV4-2 to TRBJ2-1; the TRBD2 assignment by TCRdb is unverifiable without DNA. CDR1 and CDR2 (germline): LGHNA, YNFKEQ. This CDR3 is built from 17 residues. CDR3: CASSQEVTSGRFNEQFF.